The 10 T cell receptor beta chains reported below all come from one sample, sequenced in a study of cytomegalovirus exposure and HLA in healthy donors. Only in-frame clones appear in the TCRdb table, and some are missing; sequencing was by immunoSEQ multiplex PCR. The sample contains tens of thousands of clones, around 94% of which appear only once. Sequencing was carried out using PBMCs. Receptors originate from a woman aged 18-35 years in good health and CMV-seronegative.

The sample holds one count of this clone. V is TRBV4-1 and J is TRBJ1-2; D gene unclear. Trimming shortened V by 0 bases and J by 1 base, and 18 bases separated the two germline ends. Germline loops: CDR1 MGHRA, CDR2 YSYEKL. The CDR3 spans 18 residues. For the CDR3, the DNA is TGCGCCAGCAGCCAAGATCACGTGGGAGGGAGAATTAACTATGGCTACACCTTC. Its protein is CASSQDHVGGRINYGYTF.

V gene TRBV19 combines with J gene TRBJ2-2; 12 nucleotides align to TRBD2. The V and J ends lost 4 bases and 5 bases, in that order; junction bases with no gene match: 11. CDR3 length equals 18 residues. In germline, CDR1 is LNHDA, CDR2 SQIVND (reference sequence). The CDR3 spells CASSTLAGGPAGTGELFF. The CDR3, as DNA: TGTGCCAGTAGTACTCTAGCGGGGGGGCCGGCGGGTACCGGGGAGCTGTTTTTT.

This clone is a singleton in its sample. The chain recombines TRBV5-8 with TRBJ2-7; 8 bases fit TRBD2. The V gene end was trimmed by 0 bases and the J gene end by 6 bases; junction bases not matched to a gene: 8. Germline lookup yields CDR1 SGHTS and CDR2 YDEGEE. The CDR3 runs 15 residues. DNA of the CDR3: TGTGCCAGCAGCTTGGACGGCGGGAGGTCATCCGAGCAGTACTTC. Protein: CASSLDGGRSSEQYF.

The chain links TRBV5-1 to TRBJ2-1; 12 bases map to TRBD2. J lost 4 bases, V lost 4 bases, and 3 bases had no gene match. The CDR3 contains 15 residues. Germline lookup yields CDR1 SGHRS and CDR2 YFSETQ. CDR3 sequence reads: CASSLGTSGYNEQFF. The CDR3 DNA reads TGCGCCAGCAGCCTCGGGACTAGCGGGTACAATGAGCAGTTCTTC. Full variable domain (outside the CDR3, taken from reference TRBV5-1 and TRBJ2-1): KAGVTQTPRYLIKTRGQQVTLSCSPISGHRSVSWYQQTPGQGLQFLFEYFSETQRNKGNFPGRFSGRQFSNSRSEMNVSTLELGDSALYLCASSLGTSGYNEQFFGPGTRLTVL.

The CDR3 DNA is TGTGCCAGCAGTTCGGGACTTAACCCCTACGAGCAGTACTTC. Its translation: CASSSGLNPYEQYF. The chain employs TRBV6-6 and TRBJ2-7; TRBD2 might be the D (6 bases). This CDR3 has 14 residues. Germline V gene sequence: CDR1 MNHNY, CDR2 SVGAGI (reference sequence). Trimming stripped 4 bases from V and 2 bases from J, with 12 bases between.

V and J are TRBV9 and TRBJ2-2; 7 nucleotides match TRBD2. The CDR3 has 17 amino acids. After removal of 3 bases from V and 4 bases from J, the junction contained 12 bases not matched to a gene. Germline V lookup: CDR1 SGDLS, CDR2 YYNGEE. CDR3: CASSAPMAGDLTGELFF. The CDR3 nucleotides read TGTGCCAGCAGCGCCCCTATGGCGGGGGACCTCACCGGGGAGCTGTTTTTT.

This chain uses TRBV4-3 with TRBJ2-1, with D maybe TRBD2 (5 bases). Germline lookup yields CDR1 LGHNA and CDR2 YSLEER. This CDR3 contains 17 residues. V was shortened by 0 bases and J by 0 bases, with 12 bases between the two germline ends. CDR3 region: CASSQDVTGSSYNEQFF. CDR3 coding DNA: TGCGCCAGCAGCCAAGATGTAACGGGGAGCTCCTACAATGAGCAGTTCTTC.

The J gene is TRBJ2-7, the V gene TRBV27; 7 bases align to TRBD2. V lost 2 bases to trimming and J lost 4 bases; unmatched junction nucleotides: 5. The CDR3 totals 14 residues. Germline assignment: CDR1 MNHEY and CDR2 SMNVEV (reference sequence). The CDR3 DNA sequence: TGTGCCAGCAGTTTAATTGGGCGGGGGTACGAGCAGTACTTC. It specifies CASSLIGRGYEQYF.

This clone came up a few times. The V gene is TRBV7-8, the J gene TRBJ2-5, with no clear D. Germline V gives CDR1 SGHVS, CDR2 FQNEAQ. Trimming removed 5 bases at V and 1 base at J, with 8 bases between. CDR3 length: 13 amino acids. The CDR3 reads CASSPRAQETQYF. The CDR3 DNA is TGTGCCAGCAGCCCCCGCGCCCAAGAGACCCAGTACTTC.

The gene calls are TRBV19 and TRBJ2-3; 7 bases align to TRBD2. The germline gives CDR1 LNHDA, CDR2 SQIVND (reference sequence). V dropped 1 base and J dropped 0; count of bases not matched to a gene: 16. The CDR3 runs 20 residues. The CDR3 DNA reads as TGTGCCAGTAGTATAGGTCCGCGGCTAGCGGCGAAACCTAGCACAGATACGCAGTATTTT. Protein product: CASSIGPRLAAKPSTDTQYF. Looking up the rest from reference TRBV19 and TRBJ2-3 gives the full variable domain: DGGITQSPKYLFRKEGQNVTLSCEQNLNHDAMYWYRQDPGQGLRLIYYSQIVNDFQKGDIAEGYSVSREKKESFPLTVTSAQKNPTAFYLCASSIGPRLAAKPSTDTQYFGPGTRLTVL.